This T cell receptor beta chain stems from a study of blood T cell repertoires in COVID-19. CDR1 SGHDN and CDR2 FVKESK come from the germline V gene. The CDR3 consists of 13 residues. Trimming cost V 3 bases and J 6 bases, with 12 bases left between them. The repertoire was sequenced with immunoSEQ multiplex PCR; TCRdb's copy has only in-frame clones and lacks some. This repertoire shows approximately 180,000 clones, 75% to 90% found once; its top ten account for 3% to 4%. The genes are TRBV14 and TRBJ2-7; perhaps TRBD1 as D (6 bases). The TCR comes from a man between 60 and 75 years old with acute or convalescent COVID-19. The specimen sequenced was peripheral blood. CDR3: CASSHRAQGEQYF. The CDR3 nucleotides are TGTGCCAGCAGCCACAGGGCACAGGGCGAGCAGTACTTC.